The 27 T cell receptor beta chains in this list originate from one sample, sequenced in a study of T cells after yellow fever vaccination. Using its own MiXCR run on the 5' RACE reads, TCRdb lists one record per CDR3 protein. This table holds about 160,000 distinct CDR3 sequences, around 7.3% found once. The sample consisted of CD4+ T cells sorted from PBMCs, taken 5 days after the first yellow fever vaccination. The source of these receptors is a man aged 18 to 29 who received the YFV17D yellow fever vaccine.

This chain links TRBV20-1 with TRBJ1-5; D might be TRBD1 (6 bases). CDR1 DFQATT and CDR2 SNEGSKA come from the germline V gene (reference sequence). V was cut by 5 bases and J by 5 bases, with 19 bases left in between. This CDR3 comprises 15 residues. The CDR3, as DNA: TGCAGTGCTCTCCGGGACACCCGACCCGATCAGCCCCAGCATTTT. Its protein product is CSALRDTRPDQPQHF.

The sample holds many counts of this clonotype. The rearrangement links TRBV24-1 to TRBJ2-1; no clear D gene. The length of the CDR3 is 12 residues. Trimming shortened V by 4 bases and J by 9 bases, and 9 bases separated the two germline ends. Germline lookup yields CDR1 KGHDR and CDR2 SFDVKD. DNA for the CDR3: TGTGCCACCAGTGACCTCCTGCCTGAGCAGTTCTTC. It specifies CATSDLLPEQFF.

CDR3 sequence: CASSFTREVGYTF. The DNA of the CDR3 is TGCGCCAGCAGCTTTACCAGGGAGGTCGGCTACACCTTC. V is TRBV5-1 and J is TRBJ1-2, with D perhaps matching TRBD1 (5 bases). Looked up from germline, CDR1 is SGHRS and CDR2 is YFSETQ. This CDR3 spans 13 amino acids. With 2 bases removed from V and 8 bases from J, the gap between germline ends came to 13 bases.

This chain uses TRBV7-9 with TRBJ1-1; possibly TRBD1 for D (6 bases). Trimming cost V 1 base and J 4 bases, with 10 bases left between them. There are 14 residues in the CDR3. Per the germline V gene, CDR1 is SEHNR and CDR2 is FQNEAQ (reference sequence). CDR3: CASSLGGPITEAFF. The CDR3 DNA is TGTGCCAGCAGCTTAGGGGGGCCGATCACTGAAGCTTTCTTT. Full variable domain (remainder filled in from reference TRBV7-9 and TRBJ1-1): DTGVSQNPRHKITKRGQNVTFRCDPISEHNRLYWYRQTLGQGPEFLTYFQNEAQLEKSRLLSDRFSAERPKGSFSTLEIQRTEQGDSAMYLCASSLGGPITEAFFGQGTRLTVV.

This clonotype has at least ten counts. This chain uses TRBV4-1 with TRBJ1-4, with a tentative D call TRBD1 (5 bases). V was clipped by 1 base and J by 2 bases, with 8 bases between them. Germline assignment: CDR1 MGHRA and CDR2 YSYEKL. CDR3 length equals 15 residues. CDR3 sequence: CASSQVGTTNEKLFF. CDR3 DNA sequence: TGCGCCAGCAGCCAAGTTGGGACGACTAATGAAAAACTGTTTTTT.

This clonotype was detected only a few times. The rearrangement joins TRBV18 to TRBJ2-5, with D unclear. CDR1 KGHSH and CDR2 LQKENI come from the germline V gene. The CDR3 totals 13 residues. V shed 5 bases and J shed 5 bases, with 12 bases lying between them. The CDR3 bases are TGTGCCAGCTCAGCCGGCATCTGGGAGACCCAGTACTTC. It translates to CASSAGIWETQYF.

This clonotype was counted between two and nine times. The gene calls are TRBV2 and TRBJ1-4; 7 nucleotides line up with TRBD1. The CDR3 loop spans 15 amino acids. CDR1 is SNHLY, CDR2 FYNNEI, per germline. The junction had 4 bases not matched to a gene; V was cut back by 5 bases and J by 1 base. The DNA of the CDR3 is TGTGCCAGCAGTCGGGACAGCGGAACTAATGAAAAACTGTTTTTT. It is translated as CASSRDSGTNEKLFF. Full variable domain (outside the CDR3, taken from reference TRBV2 and TRBJ1-4): EPEVTQTPSHQVTQMGQEVILRCVPISNHLYFYWYRQILGQKVEFLVSFYNNEISEKSEIFDDQFSVERPDGSNFTLKIRSTKLEDSAMYFCASSRDSGTNEKLFFGSGTQLSVL.

In this sample, this clonotype turned up a few times. J is TRBJ1-4 and V is TRBV25-1; a possible D gene is TRBD1 (5 bases). Per germline, CDR1 MGHDK and CDR2 SYGVNS. Trimming took off 2 bases at V and 3 bases at J, with 10 bases between the two ends. The CDR3 loop spans 15 amino acids. The CDR3 region is CASSELGGSNEKLFF. CDR3 bases: TGTGCCAGCAGTGAACTCGGGGGATCTAATGAAAAACTGTTTTTT.

The chain recombines TRBV20-1 with TRBJ1-5, with TRBD1 as a possible D gene (6 bases). V lost 6 bases and J lost 3, with 21 bases in between. CDR3 length equals 16 residues. The V gene's germline CDR1 is DFQATT and CDR2 SNEGSKA (reference sequence). This CDR3 is CSAHNREKRDNQPQHF. The CDR3 coding sequence is TGCAGTGCCCATAACAGGGAAAAAAGGGACAATCAGCCCCAGCATTTT.

This clonotype was found many times. The rearrangement joins TRBV18 to TRBJ2-3, with D tentatively TRBD1 (6 bases). The CDR3 sequence is 13 residues long. Per the germline V gene, CDR1 is KGHSH and CDR2 is LQKENI. The germline V and J ends were trimmed by 9 bases and 2 bases, with 12 bases remaining between them. CDR3: CASEGQITDTQYF. The CDR3 nucleotides read TGTGCCAGTGAAGGACAGATCACAGATACGCAGTATTTT.

The chain combines TRBV4-1 with TRBJ2-3; TRBD2 agrees at 11 bases. The CDR3 spans 18 residues. V shed 4 bases, J shed 6 bases, and the junction held 15 bases outside the gene matches. Germline assignment: CDR1 MGHRA and CDR2 YSYEKL. CDR3 sequence: CASSRSPSGGKREDTQYF. The CDR3 nucleotides read TGCGCCAGCAGCCGATCTCCTAGCGGGGGGAAACGGGAGGATACGCAGTATTTT.

This chain's CDR3 is CASRSGRIEYTQYF. Written as DNA, the CDR3 is TGTGCCAGCAGGTCGGGACGGATTGAGTATACGCAGTATTTT. The chain carries TRBV7-2 and TRBJ2-3, with D perhaps being TRBD1 or TRBD2 (5 bases each). The ends were cut back, 6 bases at V and 7 bases at J, with 17 bases in the middle. The CDR3 has 14 residues. CDR1 SGHTA and CDR2 FQGNSA come from the germline V gene.

This clonotype has a count of ten or more. The rearrangement links TRBV10-3 to TRBJ2-7, with 9 positions matching TRBD1. The trim removed 10 bases at V and 6 bases at J, leaving 7 bases unmatched. The CDR3 extends over 12 amino acids. Germline CDR1 and CDR2: ENHRY and SYGVKD. CDR3 residues: CATRDRESEQYV. CDR3 nucleotides: TGTGCCACCCGGGACAGGGAGTCCGAGCAGTACGTC.

The table lists this clonotype with many counts. The J gene is TRBJ2-3, the V gene TRBV4-3; the D gene is possibly TRBD2 (5 bases). V was pared by 2 bases and J by 6 bases, with 12 bases between. Germline values: CDR1 LGHNA, CDR2 YSLEER. There are 14 residues in the CDR3. The CDR3 spells CASSQSYSADTQYF. The CDR3 coding sequence is TGCGCCAGCAGCCAATCTTATAGCGCGGATACGCAGTATTTT.

At least ten counts were recorded for this clonotype. This sequence joins TRBV7-2 and TRBJ2-5; 7 nucleotides agree with TRBD1. V lost 4 bases, J lost 2 bases, and 10 bases stayed unmatched. Germline CDR1 SGHTA, CDR2 FQGNSA. This CDR3 spans 16 amino acids. CDR3 protein: CASSWGPGRGQETQYF. In nucleotides, the CDR3 is TGTGCCAGCAGCTGGGGTCCGGGCAGGGGGCAAGAGACCCAGTACTTC.

The chain recombines TRBV4-3 with TRBJ1-1; D is uncertain. The V gene lost 0 bases and the J gene lost 7 bases, with 12 bases spanning the gap. This CDR3 spans 14 amino acids. Germline CDR1 reads LGHNA; CDR2 reads YSLEER. The CDR3 coding sequence is TGCGCCAGCAGCCAAGATGTAGTGTATATTGAAGCTTTCTTT. Translated, it gives CASSQDVVYIEAFF.

This clonotype was observed many times. The rearrangement links TRBV4-3 to TRBJ2-3, with 7 bases lining up with TRBD1. Losses at the gene ends were 3 bases for V and 2 bases for J; bases not matched to a gene: 8. The CDR3 covers 16 residues. Germline V lookup: CDR1 LGHNA, CDR2 YSLEER. Written as DNA, the CDR3 is TGCGCCAGCAGCCAGGGGGACAGACTGTACACAGATACGCAGTATTTT. The encoded protein is CASSQGDRLYTDTQYF.

This clonotype was recorded many times. The genes are TRBV10-3 and TRBJ2-6; D unresolved. This CDR3 has 15 residues. The V gene lost 10 bases and the J gene lost 0 bases, with 13 bases spanning the gap. Germline V gene lookup returns CDR1 ENHRY and CDR2 SYGVKD. The CDR3 DNA sequence: TGTGCCACCGCGCGGAAAAACTCTGGGGCCAACGTCCTGACTTTC. Amino acids: CATARKNSGANVLTF.

This clonotype was seen at least ten times. The chain combines TRBV20-1 with TRBJ2-5; no reliable D call. The V end was cut by 1 base, the J end by 5 bases, with 17 bases between. Germline V CDR1 and CDR2: DFQATT, SNEGSKA (reference sequence). CDR3 length: 15 amino acids. CDR3 in DNA: TGCAGTGCTAGAGGAGTTGGCCGGCTCGGGGAGACCCAGTACTTC. It is translated as CSARGVGRLGETQYF.

V gene TRBV20-1 combines with J gene TRBJ2-7; 10 bases agree with TRBD1. Germline lookup yields CDR1 DFQATT and CDR2 SNEGSKA (reference sequence). The CDR3 has 13 residues. Trimming at V came to 6 bases and at J to 5 bases, leaving 7 bases not matched to a gene. The CDR3 spells CSAPGQGNHEQYV. The CDR3 DNA reads TGCAGTGCCCCGGGACAGGGGAATCACGAGCAGTACGTC.

This clonotype was seen more than once but under ten times. The rearrangement joins TRBV30 to TRBJ2-1; 11 bases align to TRBD2. V shed 3 bases, J shed 4 bases, and the junction held 2 bases outside the gene matches. Looked up from germline, CDR1 is GTSNPN and CDR2 is SVGIG (reference sequence). CDR3 size: 14 residues. The CDR3 loop reads CAWRGLADYNEQFF. In DNA form, the CDR3 reads TGTGCCTGGAGGGGACTAGCGGATTACAATGAGCAGTTCTTC.

This clonotype was seen ten or more times. V gene TRBV20-1 combines with J gene TRBJ2-3; no clear D gene. This CDR3 spans 16 amino acids. Trimming left V 5 bases short and J 4 bases short, with 22 bases between. CDR1 is DFQATT and CDR2 is SNEGSKA in the germline V gene (reference sequence). The CDR3 DNA sequence: TGCAGTGCTTACCCGACCAACCGCGGATTTTCAGATACGCAGTATTTT. Its protein is CSAYPTNRGFSDTQYF.

This clonotype has just a few counts. V and J are TRBV4-1 and TRBJ1-2, with TRBD1 as a possible D gene (5 bases). This CDR3 comprises 14 residues. V was cut by 2 bases and J by 8 bases, with 15 bases left in between. The germline CDR1 and CDR2 sequences are MGHRA and YSYEKL. Here the CDR3 reads CASSQNRGRGGYTF. The CDR3 coding sequence is TGCGCCAGCAGCCAAAATCGGGGAAGGGGCGGCTACACCTTC.

The chain has TRBV7-2 and TRBJ1-2, with a possible D match to TRBD1 (6 bases). The germline V gene has CDR1 SGHTA and CDR2 FQGNSA. The V gene lost 5 bases and the J gene lost 3 bases, with 16 bases spanning the gap. The CDR3 is 15 amino acids. CDR3 sequence reads: CASSPTAGADYGYTF. In DNA form, the CDR3 reads TGTGCCAGCAGCCCTACGGCAGGGGCGGACTATGGCTACACCTTC.

This clonotype was detected only a few times. J is TRBJ1-3 and V is TRBV18; TRBD1 might be the D (5 bases). The CDR3 length is 16 residues. Trimming took off 3 bases at V and 0 bases at J, with 12 bases between the two ends. Germline assignment: CDR1 KGHSH and CDR2 LQKENI. The CDR3 DNA reads as TGTGCCAGCTCACCGTCGGGGGTCAGCTCTGGAAACACCATATATTTT. Its protein is CASSPSGVSSGNTIYF. The whole variable domain, remainder taken from reference TRBV18 and TRBJ1-3, is NAGVMQNPRHLVRRRGQEARLRCSPMKGHSHVYWYRQLPEEGLKFMVYLQKENIIDESGMPKERFSAEFPKEGPSILRIQQVVRGDSAAYFCASSPSGVSSGNTIYFGEGSWLTVV.

This clonotype was detected only a few times. The chain employs TRBV30 and TRBJ2-3; 8 nucleotides line up with TRBD1. Germline assignment: CDR1 GTSNPN and CDR2 SVGIG (reference sequence). Trimming removed 5 bases from V and 2 bases from J; junction bases left unmatched: 6. The CDR3 is made up of 14 amino acids. Written as DNA, the CDR3 is TGTGCCTGGGACAGGGGCTTCCCCACAGATACGCAGTATTTT. Its protein product is CAWDRGFPTDTQYF.

The table lists this clonotype with a count of one. A much larger clone lies one base from this, so it may be a read error. The chain couples TRBV10-3 to TRBJ2-2; the D gene is possibly TRBD1 (7 bases). Germline CDR1 ENHRY, CDR2 SYGVKD. This CDR3 contains 11 residues. V lost 10 bases, J lost 6 bases, and 9 bases lay in between. The CDR3 sequence is CATRGAGELFF. CDR3 DNA sequence: TGTGCCACCAGGGGGGCCGGGGAGCTGTTTTTT.